Listed here is a single T cell receptor (beta chain). The CDR3 is 15 amino acids. CDR1 is SGHRS, CDR2 YFSETQ, per germline. V lost 0 bases and J 6 bases, leaving 15 bases between the germline ends. Here immunoSEQ multiplex PCR was the method, and the copy in TCRdb shows in-frame clones only, minus some. The sample holds 20,000 to 30,000 clones; about 86% are singletons and the top ten take 0.95% to 1.3%. This record comes from a study of T cells in localized non-small cell lung cancer. This specimen consisted of peripheral blood, obtained before any cancer treatment. The TCR comes from a woman aged 35-75 years with stage I lung adenocarcinoma. This sequence joins TRBV5-1 and TRBJ1-2; D not certain. DNA for the CDR3: TGCGCCAGCAGCTTGGGAGGCGCGGGGAGGGATGGCTACACCTTC. Residues: CASSLGGAGRDGYTF.